Listed here are 17 T cell receptor beta chains from one sample, sequenced in a study of a mutant IDH1 vaccine in newly diagnosed glioma. Assay: immunoSEQ multiplex PCR; the TCRdb copy retains only in-frame clones and omits some. The table lists about 21,000 clones, 85% to 90% of them singletons. Time point described: week 11, during vaccination. Doses consisted of 300 ug of mutant IDH1 20-mer peptide each, paired with topical imiquimod. These receptors are not linked to any known antigen. Sequencing used PBMCs, obtained from a glioma patient whose treatment included an IDH1 peptide vaccine. These receptors came from a woman in her 40s with glioma.

V and J are TRBV4-1 and TRBJ2-5; 13 nucleotides align to TRBD2. The CDR3 extends over 20 amino acids. CDR1 and CDR2 from the germline V gene are MGHRA and YSYEKL. V trimming: 0 bases; J trimming: 5 bases; junction bases outside the gene matches: 15. The CDR3 bases are TGCGCCAGCAGCCAAGAAAGAACTAGCGGGAGGGTGCGGCTTAGGGAGACCCAGTACTTC. It specifies CASSQERTSGRVRLRETQYF.

The chain joins TRBV5-1 to TRBJ2-5; D possibly corresponds to TRBD2 (7 bases). V was cut by 7 bases and J by 0 bases, with 16 bases left in between. The CDR3 has 15 residues. Germline CDR1 and CDR2: SGHRS and YFSETQ. This CDR3 reads CASAFGGANQETQYF. In DNA, the CDR3 is TGCGCCAGCGCCTTTGGGGGGGCCAACCAAGAGACCCAGTACTTC. The full variable domain, its missing parts supplied by reference TRBV5-1 and TRBJ2-5, is KAGVTQTPRYLIKTRGQQVTLSCSPISGHRSVSWYQQTPGQGLQFLFEYFSETQRNKGNFPGRFSGRQFSNSRSEMNVSTLELGDSALYLCASAFGGANQETQYFGPGTRLLVL.

This chain connects TRBV11-3 to TRBJ2-7, with 7 bases aligning to TRBD1. Germline values: CDR1 SGHNT, CDR2 YENEEA. Trimming took 1 base from V and 5 from J; bases not matched to a gene: 2. This CDR3 contains 13 residues. The CDR3 DNA is TGTGCCAGCAGCTTAGCCGGGACAGACGAGCAGTACTTC. Its protein is CASSLAGTDEQYF.

The chain employs TRBV5-4 and TRBJ1-4; D ambiguous. Trimming stripped 1 base from V and 5 bases from J, with 9 bases between. Germline-derived CDR1 and CDR2 are SGHNT and YYREEE (reference sequence). This CDR3 is 14 amino acids long. In DNA form, the CDR3 reads TGTGCCAGCAGCTTGTTACTAAAAAATGAAAAACTGTTTTTT. Encoded protein: CASSLLLKNEKLFF.

This chain uses TRBV6-1 with TRBJ2-1, with 14 bases matching TRBD2. This CDR3 has 15 residues. V lost 4 bases and J lost 9; bases outside the gene matches: 5. Germline CDR1 MNHNS, CDR2 SASEGT. The CDR3 region has the DNA TGTGCCAGCAGTGGGACTAGCGGGAGGAACGGTGAGCAGTTCTTC. This codes for CASSGTSGRNGEQFF.

The chain uses TRBV19 and TRBJ1-5; 7 bases map to TRBD1. Germline V gene lookup returns CDR1 LNHDA and CDR2 SQIVND (reference sequence). The CDR3 consists of 18 residues. The V and J ends lost 7 bases and 6 bases, in that order; junction bases with no gene match: 21. The CDR3 coding sequence is TGTGCCAGTACCGAATATGGGACAAGACAGGGTGGGAGTCAGCCCCAGCATTTT. It translates to CASTEYGTRQGGSQPQHF.

CDR3 loop: CASSSGTGYTEAFF. The CDR3 DNA is TGCGCCAGCAGCTCCGGGACAGGGTACACTGAAGCTTTCTTT. This rearrangement joins TRBV5-1 to TRBJ1-1, with 9 bases identical to TRBD1. V lost 3 bases, J lost 3 bases, and 3 bases stayed unmatched. The CDR3 consists of 14 residues. CDR1 is SGHRS and CDR2 is YFSETQ in the germline V gene.

This chain connects TRBV25-1 to TRBJ1-2; D may be TRBD1 (5 bases). CDR3 length: 12 amino acids. Trimming cost V 6 bases and J 6 bases, with 11 bases left between them. CDR1 MGHDK and CDR2 SYGVNS come from the germline V gene. CDR3 bases: TGTGCCAGCAGAGGGGAGAGTAATGGCTACACCTTC. It specifies CASRGESNGYTF.

This chain uses TRBV7-9 with TRBJ2-5, with TRBD2 identical over 9 bases. Germline V gene data show CDR1 as SEHNR and CDR2 as FQNEAQ (reference sequence). The CDR3 has 15 residues. V shed 5 bases and J 5 bases; nucleotides not matched to a gene: 9. CDR3 sequence (DNA): TGTGCCAGCAGCCTAACCGGGACTAGCATGGAGACCCAGTACTTC. Its protein product is CASSLTGTSMETQYF.

The genes are TRBV7-8 and TRBJ1-2; D is ambiguous. The V and J ends lost 8 bases and 2 bases respectively, with 12 bases between them. Per the germline V gene, CDR1 is SGHVS and CDR2 is FQNEAQ. The CDR3 is 13 amino acids. The chain's CDR3 is CASSRTGNYGYTF. In DNA form, the CDR3 reads TGTGCCAGCTCGCGGACGGGAAACTATGGCTACACCTTC.

The chain employs TRBV29-1 and TRBJ1-2; D remains ambiguous. Deletions cut 1 base from V and 9 bases from J, with 12 bases between. Per germline, CDR1 SQVTM and CDR2 ANQGSEA. This CDR3 comprises 12 residues. The CDR3 region has the DNA TGCAGCGTTGAAGGATCGGGCGGAAGCTACACCTTC. Protein: CSVEGSGGSYTF.

This clone has a single count. This chain joins TRBV5-6 and TRBJ1-2; 9 bases fit TRBD1. With 2 bases clipped from V and 7 bases from J, the junction kept 3 bases outside the gene matches. The CDR3 consists of 13 residues. Germline V gene lookup returns CDR1 SGHDT and CDR2 YYEEEE. For the CDR3, the DNA is TGTGCCAGCAGCTTCGACAGGGGGGCTGGCTACACCTTC. It specifies CASSFDRGAGYTF.

The chain uses TRBV29-1 and TRBJ2-5, with D maybe TRBD1 (9 bases). Trimming pared 7 bases from V and 1 base from J, leaving 16 bases between. CDR1 is SQVTM, CDR2 ANQGSEA, per germline. This CDR3 region has 14 residues. This CDR3 reads CSARGDRVQETQYF. The CDR3 DNA sequence: TGCAGCGCGCGGGGGGACAGGGTCCAAGAGACCCAGTACTTC.

This chain connects TRBV7-2 to TRBJ2-2; the match to TRBD2 covers 10 bases. The CDR3 has 19 amino acids. Germline trimming cut 5 bases from V and 4 bases from J; bases unmatched to any gene: 16. Germline V gene data show CDR1 as SGHTA and CDR2 as FQGNSA. CDR3: CASSHFLAGEPPGTGELFF. CDR3 nucleotides: TGTGCCAGCAGCCATTTTCTAGCGGGGGAGCCTCCGGGCACCGGGGAGCTGTTTTTT.

The chain recombines TRBV30 with TRBJ1-4; unclear D gene. V shed 2 bases and J shed 10 bases, with 17 bases lying between them. Looked up from germline, CDR1 is GTSNPN and CDR2 is SVGIG (reference sequence). This CDR3 is built from 14 residues. Written as DNA, the CDR3 is TGTGCCTGGAGTAATCCGGCCCCTCGGGGAAAACTGTTTTTT. Its translation is CAWSNPAPRGKLFF.

This clone was counted only a few times. J is TRBJ1-2 and V is TRBV6-5, with a tentative D call TRBD1 (6 bases). The length of the CDR3 is 14 residues. V lost 4 bases and J lost 5, with 14 bases in between. CDR1 is MNHEY, CDR2 SVGAGI, per germline. For the CDR3, the DNA is TGTGCCAGCAGTTCCGGGGGCGGGAGGTATGGCTACACCTTC. Its protein product is CASSSGGGRYGYTF.

This CDR3 reads CASSQGRGTQETQYF. In nucleotides, the CDR3 is TGCGCCAGCAGCCAAGGCCGAGGCACGCAAGAGACCCAGTACTTC. The V gene is TRBV4-3, the J gene TRBJ2-5; D unclear. V shed 1 base and J shed 2 bases, with 11 bases lying between them. The CDR3 loop spans 15 amino acids. Germline CDR1 is LGHNA and CDR2 is YSLEER.